This TCR beta chain was sequenced for a study of T cell responses to AZD1222 COVID-19 vaccine. Profiling relied on immunoSEQ multiplex PCR, and the TCRdb table lists in-frame clones only, not all of them. This sample carries some 150,000 clones, roughly 88% of them seen once, and the ten largest clones take around 2.2%. Whole-study results and caveats: Baseline seropositivity characterized only a handful of AZD1222 recipients. In a largely white British group with more females than males, clonal diversity was possibly underestimated. Targets within unmutated variant regions were reportedly found for nearly half of spike-specific TCRs.

Regarding this clone: The antigen remains unidentified.

V shed 4 bases and J 5 bases; nucleotides not matched to a gene: 8. CDR1 and CDR2 (germline): SGHNT, YYREEE (reference sequence). The CDR3 spans 17 residues. The receptor was isolated from an adult in good health. The V gene is TRBV5-4, the J gene TRBJ2-3; 15 bases align to TRBD2. This sample comprised peripheral blood, obtained on day 0 of AZD1222 vaccination. The CDR3 reads CASSPTPGLAGGDTQYF. The DNA of the CDR3 is TGTGCCAGCAGCCCAACCCCGGGACTAGCGGGGGGAGATACGCAGTATTTT.